What follows is one TCR beta chain and its context. This clone was observed once. Its cognate antigen has yet to be identified. Per-base quality was not reported, and no clone a single base away is much larger than it. This specimen's time point label, per the study, means: baseline before first vaccination. Vaccinee samples were obtained from the UK trials COV001 and COV002, which included a single-blind randomized controlled phase 2/3 trial of AZD1222 (ChAdOx1 nCoV-19) in healthy adults. Trial participant PBMC samples were collected at day 0 and day 28 after the second dose for TCRbeta chain sequencing. The data are from a study of T cell responses to AZD1222 COVID-19 vaccine (dated by TCRdb to the early 2020s). Study-wide context: Because spike-specific TCR depth and breadth did not differ between the two schedules, AZD1222 recipients who got a second dose at roughly 4 weeks were pooled with those who got a second dose at roughly 12 weeks. TCR sequencing covered more than 230 trial participants: 200 to 220 given two doses of AZD1222 and some 25 given two doses of MenACWY control vaccine. Enrollment into the trials was organized by age into subgroups of 18-55, 56-69 and 70-plus years, and those subgroups contained roughly 160, 29 and 62 TCR-sequenced participants, respectively. Broad study findings and their caveats: Conclusions about previously exposed vaccinees are limited because only 5 or 6 AZD1222 recipients were SARS-CoV-2 seropositive at baseline. Reportedly, close to half of the unique spike-specific TCRs recognized epitopes lying outside the regions that are mutated in the B.1.351 and B.1.1.7 variants. Participants were mostly white British and included more females than males, and it was suggested by the authors that clonal diversity may have been underestimated. No day 14 peak-response samples were available, so repertoires were characterized only after the peak T cell response. The 56-69-year group was small, and its depth increase did not reach significance, likely because of low power. CD4 TCRs associated with the vaccine covered the entire spike protein, and the dominant responses were in regions 160-218 and 743-854. A significant rise in spike-specific TCR breadth and depth was observed after two AZD1222 doses relative to day 0 and relative to MenACWY recipients.

The CDR3 runs 10 residues from the cysteine to the phenylalanine. Kept here is only the CDR3 DNA, which spans 30 bases and is read in frame from base 1. Reading the germline V gene gives CDR1 WSHSY and CDR2 SAAADI. Between the V and J ends, shortened by 4 bases and 10 bases respectively, the junction contains 4 bases. The CDR3 regions of human TCRbeta chains were analyzed by immunosequencing. Per the authors' processing: Repertoire TCRs were matched against a reference library of SARS-CoV-2-specific TCRs generated with the MIRA antigen-specificity platform. Breadth was defined as the fraction of unique TCRs that were SARS-CoV-2-associated. Depth was defined as the fraction of total T cells that were SARS-CoV-2-associated. Each spike-specific TCR was assigned to its reactive spike region and to a CD4 or CD8 class using the MIRA data. Log10-transformed breadth and depth values were compared by one-way ANOVA with Sidak's multiple comparisons tests. Sourced from immuneACCESS, this table was stored by TCRdb with only in-frame sequences that have V and J called. A share of the clones is absent; for the studies checked, an unresolved V gene accounts for under half, and the remainder has no known explanation. V, J and clone size reflect that table, while D and trimming were determined from the DNA. This sample lists 90,000 to 110,000 clones; 82% were detected once. The top ten constitute around 5.1% of the sample.

The input for sequencing was peripheral blood, taken on day 0 of AZD1222 vaccination. The TCR originated in an adult in good health. The rearrangement joined TRBV10-2 to TRBJ1-4, with no confidently assigned D gene. The nucleotide sequence is given as TGCGCCAGCAGTGGGGGAAAACTGTTTTTT. It translates to CASSGGKLFF.